This T cell receptor beta chain was profiled in a study of cytomegalovirus exposure and HLA in healthy donors (dated 2017 in TCRdb). A note on the overall study: According to a later analysis, one platform produced both the approximately 110 validation repertoires and the approximately 600 repertoires of the first cohort. The study was designed to test whether signatures of past pathogen exposure could be identified by cataloging public T cell receptors. In addition to the first cohort of around 670 subjects, a separate validation cohort of approximately 130 different subjects was used. To predict cytomegalovirus infection status, the study brought together high-throughput TCR immunosequencing, statistical association of individual TCRs with disease status, and machine learning.

What the work shows at the level of the full study, not this receptor alone: A later analysis had no HLA typing for the validation cohort, so co-occurrence there was scored across all 130 or so repertoires. Three of the identified cytomegalovirus-associated TCR beta chains were confirmed in vitro to be specific for cytomegalovirus antigens. In a later analysis, TCRs clustered in the first cohort were found to also tend to co-occur in the roughly 120 validation repertoires, with about 93% of cluster scores above 0. Most TCR sequences were observed very rarely across donors, whereas some public TCRs were present in many individuals. According to the authors, the approach could potentially be generalized to other disease states and immunological phenotypes. The study listed 164 TCR beta chains as associated with cytomegalovirus. The classifier was reported to diagnose cytomegalovirus status with high specificity and sensitivity in both the original and validation cohorts.

The donors were included in the validation cohort of approximately 130 subjects, a group kept apart from the roughly 610-subject first cohort. The junction shows trimming of 7 bases on V and 4 bases on J, and the gene matches do not reach 11 bases of it. Taken from cysteine to phenylalanine, the CDR3 has 14 residues. The sequence is cut down to CDR3 DNA, 42 bases in frame from base 1. CDR1 and CDR2 were assigned from the germline V gene as SQVTM and ANQGSEA. Comments on this clone: No cognate antigen has been identified for it. Base qualities were left out, and no much larger clone turns up one base away.

The library was produced with the immunoSEQ multiplex PCR assay. On the authors' methods: A statistical classification framework was built to diagnose cytomegalovirus status from the catalog of TCR beta chain sequences. TCRdb obtained this table from immuneACCESS and retained in-frame rearrangements with V and J assigned. These tables miss some clones; where compared with another copy, unresolved V genes account for less than half of the shortfall, and the remainder is unexplained. The V and J calls and clone size were taken over from that table, and D and trimming were inferred from the DNA. Recorded for this sample are about 240,000 clones; approximately 83% of them occurred a single time. The ten largest make up 1% to 1.5% of the sample.

The sequence joins TRBV29-1 to TRBJ1-2; TRBD1 lines up with 8 middle nucleotides. The sequence came from a woman younger than 45 in good health and CMV-seropositive. The sample was PBMCs. The nucleotide sequence is given as TGCAGCGCCACTACAGACAGGGGACCCTATGGCTACACCTTC. Its product reads: CSATTDRGPYGYTF. Reference TRBV29-1 and TRBJ1-2 genes cover what lies past the CDR3, so the full variable domain is SAVISQKPSRDICQRGTSLTIQCQVDSQVTMMFWYRQQPGQSLTLIATANQGSEATYESGFVIDKFPISRPNLTFSTLTVSNMSPEDSSIYLCSATTDRGPYGYTFGSGTRLTVV.